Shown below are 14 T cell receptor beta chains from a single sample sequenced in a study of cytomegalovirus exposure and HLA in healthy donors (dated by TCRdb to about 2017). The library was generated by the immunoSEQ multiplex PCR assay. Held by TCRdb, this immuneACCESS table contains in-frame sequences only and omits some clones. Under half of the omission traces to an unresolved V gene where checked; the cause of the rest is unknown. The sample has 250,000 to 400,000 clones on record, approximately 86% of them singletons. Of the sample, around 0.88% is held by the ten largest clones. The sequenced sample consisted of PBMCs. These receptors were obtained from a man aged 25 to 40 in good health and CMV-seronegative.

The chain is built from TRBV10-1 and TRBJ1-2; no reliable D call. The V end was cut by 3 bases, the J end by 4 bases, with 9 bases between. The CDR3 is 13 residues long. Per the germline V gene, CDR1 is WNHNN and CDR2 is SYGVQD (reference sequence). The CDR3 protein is CASSDSPGYGYTF. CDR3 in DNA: TGCGCCAGCAGTGATTCACCGGGCTATGGCTACACCTTC.

CDR3 DNA: TGTGCCAGCTCACCACCGGGGAGTAAGAATGAGCAGTTCTTC. It yields the protein CASSPPGSKNEQFF. The chain employs TRBV18 and TRBJ2-1; a possible D gene is TRBD2 (5 bases). Germline CDR1 KGHSH, CDR2 LQKENI. The CDR3 runs to 14 residues. V dropped 0 bases and J dropped 7 bases, with 10 bases sitting between them. Full variable domain (outside the CDR3, taken from reference TRBV18 and TRBJ2-1): NAGVMQNPRHLVRRRGQEARLRCSPMKGHSHVYWYRQLPEEGLKFMVYLQKENIIDESGMPKERFSAEFPKEGPSILRIQQVVRGDSAAYFCASSPPGSKNEQFFGPGTRLTVL.

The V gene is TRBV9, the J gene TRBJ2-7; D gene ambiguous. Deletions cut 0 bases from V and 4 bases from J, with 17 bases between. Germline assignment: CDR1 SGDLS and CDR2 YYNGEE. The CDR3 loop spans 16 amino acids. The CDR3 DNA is TGTGCCAGCAGCGTAGGACAAAAGACCCCCAAGTACGAGCAGTACTTC. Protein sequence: CASSVGQKTPKYEQYF.

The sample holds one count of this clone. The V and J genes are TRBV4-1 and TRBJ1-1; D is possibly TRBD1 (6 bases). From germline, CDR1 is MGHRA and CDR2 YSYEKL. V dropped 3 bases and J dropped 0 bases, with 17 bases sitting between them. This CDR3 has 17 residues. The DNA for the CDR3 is TGCGCCAGCAGCCACTCCGCGACAGGACGGATGAACACTGAAGCTTTCTTT. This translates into CASSHSATGRMNTEAFF.

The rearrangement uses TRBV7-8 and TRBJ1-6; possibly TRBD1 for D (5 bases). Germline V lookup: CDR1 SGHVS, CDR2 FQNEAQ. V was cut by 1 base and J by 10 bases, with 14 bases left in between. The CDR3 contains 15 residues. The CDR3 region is CASSLDGGAQSPLHF. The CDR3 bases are TGTGCCAGCAGCTTAGATGGAGGGGCTCAATCACCCCTCCACTTT.

The chain's CDR3 is CASRVAGGTDTQYF. The CDR3 nucleotides are TGTGCCAGCAGGGTAGCGGGGGGCACAGATACGCAGTATTTT. The V and J genes are TRBV6-5 and TRBJ2-3; 9 bases map to TRBD2. The CDR3 contains 14 residues. V dropped 6 bases and J dropped 1; count of bases not matched to a gene: 2. The germline V gene encodes CDR1 MNHEY and CDR2 SVGAGI.

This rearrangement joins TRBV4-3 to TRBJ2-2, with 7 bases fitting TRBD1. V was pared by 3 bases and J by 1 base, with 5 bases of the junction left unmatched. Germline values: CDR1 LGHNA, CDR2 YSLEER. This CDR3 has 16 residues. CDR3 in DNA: TGCGCCAGCAGCCACGGTACAGGGGTGAACACCGGGGAGCTGTTTTTT. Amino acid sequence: CASSHGTGVNTGELFF.

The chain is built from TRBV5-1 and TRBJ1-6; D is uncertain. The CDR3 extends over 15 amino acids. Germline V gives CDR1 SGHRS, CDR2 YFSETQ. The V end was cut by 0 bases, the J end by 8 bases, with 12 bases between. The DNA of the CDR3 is TGCGCCAGCAGCTTGGCTCAGGCCCCTGATTCACCCCTCCACTTT. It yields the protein CASSLAQAPDSPLHF. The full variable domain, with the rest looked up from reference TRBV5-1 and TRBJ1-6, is KAGVTQTPRYLIKTRGQQVTLSCSPISGHRSVSWYQQTPGQGLQFLFEYFSETQRNKGNFPGRFSGRQFSNSRSEMNVSTLELGDSALYLCASSLAQAPDSPLHFGNGTRLTVT.

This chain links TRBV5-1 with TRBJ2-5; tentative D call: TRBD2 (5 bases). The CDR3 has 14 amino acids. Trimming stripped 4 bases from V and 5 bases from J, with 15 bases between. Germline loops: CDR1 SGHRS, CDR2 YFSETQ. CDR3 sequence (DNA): TGCGCCAGCAGCCCCCGGGGTCGGTGGGAGACCCAGTACTTC. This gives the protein CASSPRGRWETQYF.

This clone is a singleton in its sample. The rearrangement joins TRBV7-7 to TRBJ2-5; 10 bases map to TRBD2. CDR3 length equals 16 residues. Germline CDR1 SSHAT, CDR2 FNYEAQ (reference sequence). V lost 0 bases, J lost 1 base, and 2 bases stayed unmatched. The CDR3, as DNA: TGTGCCAGCAGCTTAGCGGCTAGCGGGGGCCAAGAGACCCAGTACTTC. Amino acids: CASSLAASGGQETQYF. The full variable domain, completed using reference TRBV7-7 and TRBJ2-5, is GAGVSQSPRYKVTKRGQDVTLRCDPISSHATLYWYQQALGQGPEFLTYFNYEAQPDKSGLPSDRFSAERPEGSISTLTIQRTEQRDSAMYRCASSLAASGGQETQYFGPGTRLLVL.

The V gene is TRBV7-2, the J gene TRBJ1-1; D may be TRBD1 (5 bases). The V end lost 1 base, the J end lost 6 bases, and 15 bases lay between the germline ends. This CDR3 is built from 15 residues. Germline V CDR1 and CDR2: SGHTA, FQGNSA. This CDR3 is CASSLDIGVGPEAFF. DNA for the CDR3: TGTGCCAGCAGCTTAGACATAGGGGTAGGTCCTGAAGCTTTCTTT.

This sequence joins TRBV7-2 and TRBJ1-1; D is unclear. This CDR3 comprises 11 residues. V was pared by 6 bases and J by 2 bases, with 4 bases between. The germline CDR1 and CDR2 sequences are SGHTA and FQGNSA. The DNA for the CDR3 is TGTGCCAGCAGATCTAACACTGAAGCTTTCTTT. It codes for CASRSNTEAFF.

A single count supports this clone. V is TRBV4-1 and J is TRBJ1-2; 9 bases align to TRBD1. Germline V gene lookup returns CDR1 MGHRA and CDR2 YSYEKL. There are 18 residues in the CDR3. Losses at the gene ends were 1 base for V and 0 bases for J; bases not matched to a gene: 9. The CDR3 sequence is CASSQVLGQGISNYGYTF. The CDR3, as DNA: TGCGCCAGCAGCCAAGTGTTGGGACAGGGAATTTCTAACTATGGCTACACCTTC.

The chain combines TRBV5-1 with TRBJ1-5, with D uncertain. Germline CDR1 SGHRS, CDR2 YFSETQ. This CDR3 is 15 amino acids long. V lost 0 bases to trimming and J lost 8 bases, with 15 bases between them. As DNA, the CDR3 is TGCGCCAGCAGCTTGGGACACCACTTGAGTGAGCCCCAGCATTTT. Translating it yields CASSLGHHLSEPQHF.